A selection of T cell receptor beta chains follows, all from one sample in a study of PD-L1 blockade in urothelial cancer. Measured with immunoSEQ multiplex PCR; TCRdb has only the in-frame clones, and not every one. The sample includes over 75,000 clones, about 85% seen only once; the top ten take under 15%. Sequenced here: PBMCs, sampled around atezolizumab (anti-PD-L1) treatment. Receptor source: a man between 60 and 75 years old with urothelial cancer. The CDR3 runs from the conserved cysteine through the conserved F or W. Fields, in order: D gene, J gene, clone size, V gene, CDR3 protein, CDR3 DNA. The D gene is left open where the match is weak. Clone size is given for some rows only: seen once, a few or many times, or a class if the clone is expanded.

NA TRBJ1-1 NA TRBV19 CASSVTVNTEAFF TGTGCCAGTAGTGTCACAGTGAACACTGAAGCTTTCTTT
NA TRBJ1-1 NA TRBV11-2 CASSLIGTEAFF TGTGCCAGCAGCTTAATCGGCACTGAAGCTTTCTTT
NA TRBJ2-5 few TRBV5-5 CASSPLEETQYF TGTGCCAGCAGCCCTCTAGAGGAGACCCAGTACTTC
NA TRBJ1-4 NA TRBV25-1 CASTARSGGPEKLFF TGTGCCAGCACTGCTCGGTCGGGGGGGCCTGAAAAACTGTTTTTT
NA TRBJ2-7 NA TRBV18 CASSPSSHEQYF TGTGCCAGCTCTCCGAGTTCGCACGAGCAGTACTTC
NA TRBJ1-2 NA TRBV2 CASSLTPKPSRPYGYTF TGTGCCAGCAGTCTAACCCCTAAACCTTCCAGGCCCTATGGCTACACCTTC
NA TRBJ1-5 few TRBV6-5 CASSYSRAEQPQHF TGTGCCAGCAGTTACTCGAGGGCCGAGCAGCCCCAGCATTTT
TRBD2 TRBJ2-1 NA TRBV11-2 CASSPSGTSGNNEQFF TGTGCCAGCAGCCCAAGTGGGACTAGCGGTAACAATGAGCAGTTCTTC
NA TRBJ2-6 NA TRBV27 CASSLSGGGSPSSGANVLTF TGTGCCAGCAGTTTATCGGGTGGGGGGTCCCCCTCGTCTGGGGCCAACGTCCTGACTTTC
NA TRBJ1-1 NA TRBV5-1 CASSLGLWKNTEAFF TGCGCCAGCAGCTTGGGACTCTGGAAGAACACTGAAGCTTTCTTT
NA TRBJ2-7 NA TRBV7-8 CASSREGGLENEQYF TGTGCCAGCAGCCGGGAAGGTGGCCTCGAGAACGAGCAGTACTTC
NA TRBJ2-1 NA TRBV4-3 CASSQLLRDEQFF TGCGCCAGCAGCCAACTTCTTCGGGATGAGCAGTTCTTC
NA TRBJ1-4 NA TRBV7-9 CASSPQNEKLFF TGTGCCAGCAGCCCTCAGAATGAAAAACTGTTTTTT
TRBD1 TRBJ2-7 NA TRBV19 CASSIRQGRYEQYF TGTGCCAGTAGTATTCGACAGGGCCGCTACGAGCAGTACTTC
NA TRBJ2-7 NA TRBV4-1 CASSQGITGIYEQYF TGCGCCAGCAGCCAAGGAATTACAGGGATCTACGAGCAGTACTTC
NA TRBJ2-1 NA TRBV4-3 CASSQVIGSGSYNEQFF TGCGCCAGCAGCCAAGTAATCGGGAGTGGGTCCTACAATGAGCAGTTCTTC
NA TRBJ2-1 NA TRBV4-2 CASSQDRTGPYNEQFF TGTGCCAGCAGCCAAGATAGAACAGGCCCCTACAATGAGCAGTTCTTC
NA TRBJ2-1 once TRBV7-2 CASSEQSYNEQFF TGTGCCAGCAGCGAACAGAGTTACAATGAGCAGTTCTTC
NA TRBJ1-1 few TRBV10-2 CASRGQTSTEAFF TGCGCCAGCAGGGGACAAACTTCGACTGAAGCTTTCTTT
NA TRBJ2-5 NA TRBV15 CATSRDRARGETQYF TGTGCCACCAGCAGAGACCGGGCTAGGGGTGAGACCCAGTACTTC
NA TRBJ1-2 NA TRBV29-1 CSVGRGGLRDGYTF TGCAGCGTTGGACGGGGAGGCCTACGGGATGGCTACACCTTC
TRBD1 TRBJ1-1 NA TRBV6-1 CASSRGLDTEAFF TGTGCCAGCAGTAGGGGGCTGGACACTGAAGCTTTCTTT
NA TRBJ1-5 NA TRBV7-9 CASSLQGQPQHF TGTGCCAGCAGCCTCCAGGGGCAGCCCCAGCATTTT
TRBD2 TRBJ2-7 NA TRBV27 CASSVAGTYEQYF TGTGCCAGCAGTGTAGCGGGGACGTACGAGCAGTACTTC
NA TRBJ2-1 NA TRBV7-9 CASRPLLSGRDNEQFF TGTGCCAGCAGGCCTCTTCTGAGCGGGCGTGACAATGAGCAGTTCTTC
TRBD1 TRBJ1-5 few TRBV18 CASSLRDRDSYSNQPQHF TGTGCCAGCTCACTCCGGGACAGGGACAGTTATAGCAATCAGCCCCAGCATTTT
TRBD1 TRBJ1-5 NA TRBV19 CASSIDRVTQPQHF TGTGCCAGTAGTATTGACAGGGTAACTCAGCCCCAGCATTTT
TRBD1 TRBJ1-5 NA TRBV19 CASSIVLRDREDQPQHF TGTGCCAGTAGTATAGTATTAAGGGACAGGGAGGATCAGCCCCAGCATTTT